The source of this T cell receptor beta chain is a study of cytomegalovirus exposure and HLA in healthy donors. Overall study results and limits: About 90% or about 30% of the time was how often most TCR beta V segments were productive, according to an earlier analysis. In a later analysis, V- and J-gene trimming of beta chains associated with a DCLRE1C missense variant, replicated independently.

The sample holds a few counts of this clone. The target antigen is unknown. V lost 1 base, J lost 5 bases, and 9 bases lay in between. This CDR3 comprises 14 residues. The germline V gene has CDR1 GTSNPN and CDR2 SVGIG (reference sequence). With 60 Vbeta and 13 Jbeta primers, the PCR was carried out. Generated by immunoSEQ multiplex PCR, the TCRdb table keeps only in-frame clones and is missing some. The sample lists under 250,000 clones, 78% occurring once. The chain is built from TRBV30 and TRBJ1-6, with D tentatively TRBD1 (6 bases). The TCR was taken from a boy aged 5 to 17 in good health and CMV-seronegative. What was sequenced was PBMCs. The CDR3 protein is CAWSAPGDNSPLHF. In DNA form, the CDR3 reads TGTGCCTGGAGTGCCCCAGGGGATAATTCACCCCTCCACTTT.